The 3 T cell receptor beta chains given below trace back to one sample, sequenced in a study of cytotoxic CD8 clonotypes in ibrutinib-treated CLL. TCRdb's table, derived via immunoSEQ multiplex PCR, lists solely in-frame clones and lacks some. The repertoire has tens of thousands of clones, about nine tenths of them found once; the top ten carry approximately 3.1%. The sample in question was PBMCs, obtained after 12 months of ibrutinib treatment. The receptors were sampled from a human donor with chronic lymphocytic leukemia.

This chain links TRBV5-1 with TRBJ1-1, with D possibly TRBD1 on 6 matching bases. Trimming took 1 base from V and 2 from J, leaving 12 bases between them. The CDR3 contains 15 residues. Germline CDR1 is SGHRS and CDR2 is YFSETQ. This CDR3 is CASSLSPGTNTEAFF. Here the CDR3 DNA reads TGCGCCAGCAGCTTGTCGCCAGGGACAAACACTGAAGCTTTCTTT.

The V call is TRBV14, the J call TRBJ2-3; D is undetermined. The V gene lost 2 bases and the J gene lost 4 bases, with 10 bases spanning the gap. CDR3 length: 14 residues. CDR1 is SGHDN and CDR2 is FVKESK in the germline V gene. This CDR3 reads CASSQRWESDTQYF. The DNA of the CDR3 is TGTGCCAGCAGCCAACGTTGGGAATCAGATACGCAGTATTTT. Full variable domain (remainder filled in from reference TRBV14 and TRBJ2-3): EAGVTQFPSHSVIEKGQTVTLRCDPISGHDNLYWYRRVMGKEIKFLLHFVKESKQDESGMPNNRFLAERTGGTYSTLKVQPAELEDSGVYFCASSQRWESDTQYFGPGTRLTVL.

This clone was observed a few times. CDR3 sequence reads: CASSERVSSYNEQFF. CDR3 coding DNA: TGTGCCAGCAGTGAACGGGTGAGCTCCTACAATGAGCAGTTCTTC. J is TRBJ2-1 and V is TRBV25-1; D is uncertain. This CDR3 spans 15 amino acids. CDR1 and CDR2 (germline): MGHDK, SYGVNS. Trimming stripped 2 bases from V and 0 bases from J, with 8 bases between. The entire variable domain, with the rest obtained from reference TRBV25-1 and TRBJ2-1, is as follows: EADIYQTPRYLVIGTGKKITLECSQTMGHDKMYWYQQDPGMELHLIHYSYGVNSTEKGDLSSESTVSRIRTEHFPLTLESARPSHTSQYLCASSERVSSYNEQFFGPGTRLTVL.